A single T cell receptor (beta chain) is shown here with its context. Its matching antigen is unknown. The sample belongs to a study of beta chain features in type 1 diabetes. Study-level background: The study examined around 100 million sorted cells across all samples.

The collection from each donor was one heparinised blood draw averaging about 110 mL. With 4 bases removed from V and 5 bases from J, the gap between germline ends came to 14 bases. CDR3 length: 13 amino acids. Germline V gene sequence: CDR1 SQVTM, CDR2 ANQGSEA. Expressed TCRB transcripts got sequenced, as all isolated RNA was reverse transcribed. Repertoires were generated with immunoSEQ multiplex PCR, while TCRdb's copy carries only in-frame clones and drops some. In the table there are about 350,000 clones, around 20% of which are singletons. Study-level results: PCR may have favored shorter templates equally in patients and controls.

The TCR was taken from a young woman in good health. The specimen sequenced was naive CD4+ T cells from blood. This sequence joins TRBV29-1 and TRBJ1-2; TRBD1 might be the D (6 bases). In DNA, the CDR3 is TGCAGCGTTGCTCTACAGGGTGGGTATGGCTACACCTTC. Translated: CSVALQGGYGYTF.